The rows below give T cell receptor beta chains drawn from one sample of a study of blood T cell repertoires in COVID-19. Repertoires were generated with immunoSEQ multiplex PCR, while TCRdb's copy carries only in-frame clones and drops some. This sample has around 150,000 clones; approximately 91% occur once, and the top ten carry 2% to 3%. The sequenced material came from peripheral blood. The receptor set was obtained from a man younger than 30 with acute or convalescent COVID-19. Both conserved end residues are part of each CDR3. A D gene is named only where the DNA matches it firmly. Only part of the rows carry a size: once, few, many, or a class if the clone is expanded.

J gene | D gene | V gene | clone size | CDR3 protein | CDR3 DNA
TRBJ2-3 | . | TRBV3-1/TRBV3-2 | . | CASSQVQLGTDTQYF | TGTGCCAGCAGCCAAGTACAACTAGGGACAGATACGCAGTATTTT
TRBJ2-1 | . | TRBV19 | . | CASSRLQGGRSNNEQFF | TGTGCCAGTAGTAGGCTACAGGGGGGGAGAAGTAACAATGAGCAGTTCTTC
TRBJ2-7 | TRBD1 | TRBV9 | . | CASSHRTGNEQYF | TGTGCCAGCAGCCATCGGACAGGGAACGAGCAGTACTTC
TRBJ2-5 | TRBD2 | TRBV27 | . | CASSSQWRGAAEETQYF | TGTGCCAGCAGTTCCCAGTGGCGGGGGGCTGCCGAAGAGACCCAGTACTTC
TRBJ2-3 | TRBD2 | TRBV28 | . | CASSFGLAALTDTQYF | TGTGCCAGCAGTTTCGGACTAGCGGCCCTCACAGATACGCAGTATTTT
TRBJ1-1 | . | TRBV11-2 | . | CASSLEGGYYTEAFF | TGTGCCAGCAGCTTAGAAGGGGGATATTACACTGAAGCTTTCTTT
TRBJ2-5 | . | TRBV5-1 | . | CASSSVTGQETQYF | TGCGCCAGCAGCTCGGTGACAGGCCAAGAGACCCAGTACTTC
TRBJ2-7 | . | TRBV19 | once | CASSLVAGSPGEQYF | TGTGCCAGTAGTTTGGTGGCAGGGTCCCCTGGCGAGCAGTACTTC
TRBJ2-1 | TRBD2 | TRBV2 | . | CASSHPTSGSVDEQFF | TGTGCCAGCAGCCATCCTACTAGCGGGAGTGTCGATGAGCAGTTCTTC
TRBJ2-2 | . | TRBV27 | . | CASSLSGITGELFF | TGTGCCAGCAGTTTAAGCGGTATAACCGGGGAGCTGTTTTTT
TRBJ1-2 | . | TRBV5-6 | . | CASTRHGYTF | TGTGCCAGCACCAGGCATGGCTACACCTTC
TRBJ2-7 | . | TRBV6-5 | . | CASRQGFFDPYEQYF | TGTGCCAGCAGACAGGGCTTTTTCGACCCCTACGAGCAGTACTTC
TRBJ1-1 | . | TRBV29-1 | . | CSVRDSEAFF | TGCAGCGTACGTGACAGCGAAGCTTTCTTT
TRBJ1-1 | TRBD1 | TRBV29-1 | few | CSVDAGQGGTEAFF | TGCAGCGTTGATGCGGGACAGGGTGGGACTGAAGCTTTCTTT
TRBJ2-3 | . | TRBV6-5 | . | CASSPRADTQYF | TGTGCCAGCAGTCCCCGAGCAGATACGCAGTATTTT
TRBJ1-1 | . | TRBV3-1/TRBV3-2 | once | CASSQGLTGSHTEAFF | TGTGCCAGCAGCCAAGGGCTAACAGGGTCCCACACTGAAGCTTTCTTT
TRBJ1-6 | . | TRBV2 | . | CASSYSQGRRDNSPLHF | TGTGCCAGCAGCTATTCACAGGGAAGAAGGGATAATTCACCCCTCCACTTT
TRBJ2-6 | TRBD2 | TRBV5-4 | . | CASTSGTTGANVLTF | TGTGCCAGCACCTCCGGGACTACAGGGGCCAACGTCCTGACTTTC
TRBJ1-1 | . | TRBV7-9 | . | CASSRGHPNTEAFF | TGTGCCAGCAGCCGTGGACACCCGAACACTGAAGCTTTCTTT
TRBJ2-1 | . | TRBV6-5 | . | CASSYSLRDNEQFF | TGTGCCAGCAGTTACTCGCTGCGAGATAATGAGCAGTTCTTC
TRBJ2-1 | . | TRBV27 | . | CASSHSRVYNEQFF | TGTGCCAGCAGTCACTCCAGGGTCTACAATGAGCAGTTCTTC
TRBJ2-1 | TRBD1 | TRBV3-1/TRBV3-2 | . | CASSQEGTGEGIF | TGTGCCAGCAGCCAAGAAGGAACAGGGGAAGGGATCTTC
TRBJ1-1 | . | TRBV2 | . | CASSPTGRTEAFF | TGTGCCAGCAGTCCCACAGGGAGAACTGAAGCTTTCTTT
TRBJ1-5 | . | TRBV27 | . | CASSQTGHSNQPQHF | TGTGCCAGCAGTCAAACAGGCCATAGCAATCAGCCCCAGCATTTT
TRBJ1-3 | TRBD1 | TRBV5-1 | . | CASSWDRPSSGNTIYF | TGCGCCAGCAGCTGGGACAGACCGAGCTCTGGAAACACCATATATTTT
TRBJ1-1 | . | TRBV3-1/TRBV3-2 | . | CASSQVSTAVNTEAFF | TGTGCCAGCAGCCAGGTCTCGACAGCCGTGAACACTGAAGCTTTCTTT
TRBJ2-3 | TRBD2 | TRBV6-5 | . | CASSPSGRRSDTQYF | TGTGCCAGCAGTCCTAGCGGGAGGAGGTCAGATACGCAGTATTTT
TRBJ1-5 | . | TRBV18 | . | CASSPETGQPQHF | TGTGCCAGCTCACCAGAGACCGGGCAGCCCCAGCATTTT
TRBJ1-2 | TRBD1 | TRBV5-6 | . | CASSLVGRGQNDYGYTF | TGTGCCAGCAGCTTGGTTGGCAGGGGGCAAAACGACTATGGCTACACCTTC
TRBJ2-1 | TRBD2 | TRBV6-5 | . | CASIATSGGYNEQFF | TGTGCCAGCATTGCGACTAGCGGGGGCTACAATGAGCAGTTCTTC
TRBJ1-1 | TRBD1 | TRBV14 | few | CASSRMTGTDTEAFF | TGTGCCAGCAGCCGCATGACAGGGACTGACACTGAAGCTTTCTTT
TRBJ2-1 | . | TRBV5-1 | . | CASSENRVLYNEQFF | TGCGCCAGCAGCGAAAACAGGGTTCTTTACAATGAGCAGTTCTTC
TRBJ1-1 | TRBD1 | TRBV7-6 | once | CASSFAGGGGAEAFF | TGTGCCAGCAGCTTTGCAGGGGGCGGAGGAGCTGAAGCTTTCTTT